Shown below are 31 T cell receptor beta chains from a single sample sequenced in a study of beta chain features in type 1 diabetes. Of the isolated RNA, all was reverse transcribed, and so the sequenced material was expressed TCRB transcripts. Using immunoSEQ multiplex PCR, the repertoire was profiled, and TCRdb retains in-frame clones only, with some absent. Among roughly 150,000 clones listed, 7.5% to 9.5% were seen once. The sequencing input was central memory CD4+ T cells from blood. These receptors all come from a woman younger than 30 in good health.

About this clone: Distinct nucleotide sequences in the sample also encode this CDR3. The CDR3: CASSERENTEAFF. The CDR3 DNA sequence: TGTGCCAGCAGTGAGCGGGAGAACACTGAAGCTTTCTTT. The chain uses TRBV2 and TRBJ1-1; no clear D gene. The germline CDR1 and CDR2 sequences are SNHLY and FYNNEI. V lost 3 bases and J 1 base, leaving 6 bases between the germline ends. The CDR3 loop spans 13 amino acids. Variable domain in full (rest from reference TRBV2 and TRBJ1-1): EPEVTQTPSHQVTQMGQEVILRCVPISNHLYFYWYRQILGQKVEFLVSFYNNEISEKSEIFDDQFSVERPDGSNFTLKIRSTKLEDSAMYFCASSERENTEAFFGQGTRLTVV.

This clone was detected ten times or more. This sequence joins TRBV6-5 and TRBJ1-1; 8 nucleotides line up with TRBD1. The junction had 8 bases not matched to a gene; V was cut back by 4 bases and J by 7 bases. In germline, CDR1 is MNHEY, CDR2 SVGAGI. The CDR3 consists of 14 residues. The CDR3 loop is CASSLLGTGFEAFF. The CDR3 DNA reads TGTGCCAGCAGTTTACTCGGGACAGGTTTTGAAGCTTTCTTT.

The chain recombines TRBV5-6 with TRBJ2-6; the match to TRBD1 covers 8 bases. CDR1 and CDR2 from the germline V gene are SGHDT and YYEEEE. The CDR3 length is 18 residues. J gave up 2 bases and V 2 bases, and 9 bases lay outside the gene matches. The CDR3 loop is CASSFGQGIRAGANVLTF. The CDR3 coding sequence is TGTGCCAGCAGCTTTGGACAGGGAATTAGAGCTGGGGCCAACGTCCTGACTTTC.

The chain couples TRBV7-2 to TRBJ2-1; maybe TRBD1 (5 bases). The CDR3 sequence is 11 residues long. V dropped 5 bases and J dropped 10 bases, with 9 bases sitting between them. Germline CDR1 is SGHTA and CDR2 is FQGNSA. CDR3 coding DNA: TGTGCCAGCAGCCCAGACAGAGAGCAGTTCTTC. Translating it yields CASSPDREQFF.

This clone has more than one count but fewer than ten. V usage is TRBV10-3 and J usage is TRBJ1-5; perhaps TRBD1 as D (6 bases). The CDR3 contains 14 residues. The germline gives CDR1 ENHRY, CDR2 SYGVKD. V was pared by 4 bases and J by 7 bases, with 14 bases between. The CDR3 is CAISGGSTGQPQHF. CDR3 DNA: TGTGCCATCAGTGGGGGGTCCACAGGGCAGCCCCAGCATTTT.

Ten or more counts support this clone. The chain joins TRBV7-9 to TRBJ2-7; D remains ambiguous. The CDR3 is 12 amino acids. Germline CDR1 and CDR2: SEHNR and FQNEAQ (reference sequence). The V end was cut by 2 bases, the J end by 7 bases, with 9 bases between. The CDR3 DNA reads TGTGCCAGCAGCTTAATCCTCCTAGAGCAGTACTTC. It is translated as CASSLILLEQYF.

The V gene is TRBV6-6, the J gene TRBJ2-7, with 10 bases that match TRBD1. Germline-derived CDR1 and CDR2 are MNHNY and SVGAGI (reference sequence). The CDR3 contains 16 residues. V shed 4 bases and J 4 bases; nucleotides not matched to a gene: 10. The CDR3 DNA is TGTGCCAGCAGTTCCCGCGGACAGGGGGGCCCGTACGAGCAGTACTTC. This sequence encodes CASSSRGQGGPYEQYF.

This clone was detected a few times. This chain links TRBV7-9 with TRBJ2-7; no clear D gene. Germline V gene data show CDR1 as SEHNR and CDR2 as FQNEAQ (reference sequence). V lost 4 bases and J lost 6, with 13 bases in between. The CDR3 loop spans 13 amino acids. CDR3 sequence reads: CASSSQEIGEQYF. Written as DNA, the CDR3 is TGTGCCAGCAGCTCTCAGGAAATTGGCGAGCAGTACTTC.

This clone was observed a few times. The chain recombines TRBV13 with TRBJ2-3, with 11 bases matching TRBD2. The V gene's germline CDR1 is PRHDT and CDR2 FYEKMQ (reference sequence). There are 14 residues in the CDR3. The V and J ends lost 5 bases and 5 bases, in that order; junction bases with no gene match: 3. Here the CDR3 DNA reads TGTGCCAGCAGCACCCTAGCGGGAGGAGATACGCAGTATTTT. Amino acids: CASSTLAGGDTQYF.

This clone was observed a handful of times. CDR3 in amino acids: CASSPPTVDTQYF. CDR3 coding DNA: TGTGCCAGCTCACCTCCGACAGTAGATACGCAGTATTTT. The V call is TRBV18, the J call TRBJ2-3; maybe TRBD1 (5 bases). Between the trimmed V and J ends, which lost 3 bases and 5 bases, there was a span of 9 bases. The length of the CDR3 is 13 residues. CDR1 is KGHSH and CDR2 is LQKENI in the germline V gene.

This clone occurred a few times. The rearrangement links TRBV7-9 to TRBJ1-2; D is ambiguous. This CDR3 spans 14 amino acids. Between the trimmed V and J ends, which lost 0 bases and 4 bases, there was a span of 9 bases. Germline CDR1 and CDR2: SEHNR and FQNEAQ (reference sequence). CDR3 protein: CASSLALAPYGYTF. The CDR3 nucleotides read TGTGCCAGCAGCTTAGCTTTGGCCCCCTATGGCTACACCTTC.

This clone was recorded once. V and J are TRBV6-1 and TRBJ1-2, with 7 bases identical to TRBD1. The CDR3 runs to 14 residues. Germline V gives CDR1 MNHNS, CDR2 SASEGT. Trimming cost V 6 bases and J 0 bases; bases outside gene matches: 4. The CDR3 nucleotides are TGTGCCAGCAGACGACAGGGATCTAACTATGGCTACACCTTC. The encoded protein is CASRRQGSNYGYTF.

There are a few counts of this clone. The junction and the germline gene differ at one end; a read error may be behind it. J is TRBJ1-2 and V is TRBV5-1, with D maybe TRBD1 (5 bases). CDR3 length: 13 residues. Germline CDR1 reads SGHRS; CDR2 reads YFSETQ. CDR3 region: CASTLEDSYGYTF. CDR3 nucleotide sequence: TGCGCCAGCACCTTGGAAGACAGCTATGGCTACACCTTC.

This clone was found a few times. The chain uses TRBV27 and TRBJ2-1, with 14 nucleotides matching TRBD2. The CDR3 loop spans 17 amino acids. Germline CDR1 is MNHEY and CDR2 is SMNVEV (reference sequence). Trimming took 6 bases from V and 7 from J; bases not matched to a gene: 11. CDR3 region: CASRPGTSGRPANEQFF. The CDR3 bases are TGTGCCAGCAGGCCCGGGACTAGCGGGAGACCGGCGAATGAGCAGTTCTTC.

The V gene is TRBV4-2, the J gene TRBJ2-1; 7 bases agree with TRBD1. Looked up from germline, CDR1 is LGHNA and CDR2 is YNFKEQ. The junction had 11 bases not matched to a gene; V was cut back by 4 bases and J by 5 bases. The CDR3 is 16 amino acids. CDR3 amino acids: CASSLLGSGQDNEQFF. In DNA, the CDR3 is TGTGCCAGCAGCCTTTTAGGGAGCGGACAGGACAATGAGCAGTTCTTC.

The chain joins TRBV5-1 to TRBJ2-7; no firm D call. The CDR3 sequence is 11 residues long. Germline-derived CDR1 and CDR2 are SGHRS and YFSETQ. Trimming removed 3 bases at V and 3 bases at J, with 4 bases between. The CDR3 loop is CASSSNYEQYF. CDR3 nucleotide sequence: TGCGCCAGCAGCTCCAACTACGAGCAGTACTTC.

This rearrangement joins TRBV2 to TRBJ1-2, with D uncertain. The CDR3 is made up of 13 amino acids. V was trimmed by 4 bases and J by 5 bases, leaving 11 bases between them. Germline CDR1 reads SNHLY; CDR2 reads FYNNEI. The CDR3 DNA reads TGTGCCAGCAGTGCGAACCCGGGTTATGGCTACACCTTC. It is translated as CASSANPGYGYTF.

In its sample, this clone was seen a few times. Compared with germline, one end of the junction differs, possibly owing to a read error. The CDR3 DNA sequence: TGTGCCAGCAGCATAGCTGGGACTAATCGTACACCCCTCCACTTT. Encoded protein: CASSIAGTNRTPLHF. This chain joins TRBV7-9 and TRBJ1-6; D perhaps matches TRBD1 (5 bases). The CDR3 is 15 amino acids. Germline CDR1 reads SEHNR; CDR2 reads FQNEAQ (reference sequence).

J is TRBJ2-7 and V is TRBV19; weak D call: TRBD1 (6 bases). V was pared by 6 bases and J by 0 bases, with 12 bases between. This CDR3 region has 14 residues. CDR1 LNHDA and CDR2 SQIVND come from the germline V gene (reference sequence). The chain's CDR3 is CASSRGGASYEQYF. The CDR3 nucleotides read TGTGCCAGTAGCAGGGGCGGAGCCTCCTACGAGCAGTACTTC.

This chain links TRBV30 with TRBJ2-3, with TRBD2 identical over 7 bases. The CDR3 covers 14 residues. Per germline, CDR1 GTSNPN and CDR2 SVGIG (reference sequence). Unmatched junction bases numbered 7, after V lost 5 bases and J lost 2 bases. As DNA, the CDR3 is TGTGCCTGGGCGGCGGGAGAATACACAGATACGCAGTATTTT. It codes for CAWAAGEYTDTQYF.

This chain links TRBV30 with TRBJ2-5; no clear D. The V end was cut by 3 bases, the J end by 5 bases, with 10 bases between. CDR1 and CDR2 from the germline V gene are GTSNPN and SVGIG (reference sequence). The CDR3 extends over 12 amino acids. The CDR3: CAWRPRWETQYF. The DNA for the CDR3 is TGTGCCTGGAGGCCCCGGTGGGAGACCCAGTACTTC.

This clone has more than one count but fewer than ten. The gene calls are TRBV12-5 and TRBJ2-7; 13 bases are a match to TRBD2. J gave up 3 bases and V 6 bases, and 8 bases lay outside the gene matches. Germline CDR1 LGHNT, CDR2 FRNRAP. The CDR3 has 16 residues. The DNA for the CDR3 is TGTGCTAGTGGCCGAATTGGACTAGCGGGGGACTACGAGCAGTACTTC. Encoded protein: CASGRIGLAGDYEQYF. Drawing the rest from reference TRBV12-5 and TRBJ2-7, the complete variable domain is DARVTQTPRHKVTEMGQEVTMRCQPILGHNTVFWYRQTMMQGLELLAYFRNRAPLDDSGMPKDRFSAEMPDATLATLKIQPSEPRDSAVYFCASGRIGLAGDYEQYFGPGTRLTVT.

This chain links TRBV21-1 with TRBJ2-7; TRBD2 reflects the table's D call only, with no check against the DNA. TRBV21-1 counts as a pseudogene. The CDR3 consists of 14 residues. CDR3 bases: TGTGCCAGCAGCAAAAGGAGTAGCTCCTACGAGCAGTACTTC. Amino acid sequence: CASSKRSSSYEQYF.

This clone was counted between two and nine times. The chain recombines TRBV5-1 with TRBJ1-2, with 8 bases identical to TRBD1. The CDR3 runs to 14 residues. V shed 0 bases, J shed 7 bases, and the junction held 5 bases outside the gene matches. Germline V lookup: CDR1 SGHRS, CDR2 YFSETQ. For the CDR3, the DNA is TGCGCCAGCAGCTTGGGGACAGGGACCCGTGGCTACACCTTC. Its translation is CASSLGTGTRGYTF.

This clone was detected only a few times. The chain employs TRBV30 and TRBJ2-3, with 9 nucleotides matching TRBD1. Germline CDR1 GTSNPN, CDR2 SVGIG (reference sequence). The CDR3 is 14 residues long. J was trimmed by 1 base and V by 4 bases; bases with no gene match: 3. The CDR3 DNA reads TGTGCCTGGAACAGGGGGCTTGGCACAGATACGCAGTATTTT. It codes for CAWNRGLGTDTQYF.

This clone has ten or more counts. The V and J genes are TRBV4-3 and TRBJ1-2, with no clear D. This CDR3 is built from 14 residues. V lost 1 base to trimming and J lost 2 bases, with 8 bases between them. Germline CDR1 reads LGHNA; CDR2 reads YSLEER. CDR3 loop: CASSQGRLNYGYTF. The CDR3 DNA reads TGCGCCAGCAGCCAAGGGAGGCTCAACTATGGCTACACCTTC.

J is TRBJ2-3 and V is TRBV11-2, with 9 bases fitting TRBD2. Looked up from germline, CDR1 is SGHAT and CDR2 is FQNNGV. The J segment lost 1 base and the V segment lost 5 bases, leaving 7 bases of the junction unmatched. There are 16 residues in the CDR3. As DNA, the CDR3 is TGTGCCAGCAGCGCCAACCGACTAGCGGGCACAGATACGCAGTATTTT. Its protein product is CASSANRLAGTDTQYF. Filled out from reference TRBV11-2 and TRBJ2-3, the complete variable domain reads EAGVAQSPRYKIIEKRQSVAFWCNPISGHATLYWYQQILGQGPKLLIQFQNNGVVDDSQLPKDRFSAERLKGVDSTLKIQPAKLEDSAVYLCASSANRLAGTDTQYFGPGTRLTVL.

This clone has ten or more counts. The rearrangement links TRBV2 to TRBJ2-6, with D unclear. Germline assignment: CDR1 SNHLY and CDR2 FYNNEI. CDR3 size: 15 residues. V was clipped by 6 bases and J by 2 bases, with 11 bases between them. In DNA form, the CDR3 reads TGTGCCAGCAGCCAAGAAGCTCCTGGGGCCAACGTCCTGACTTTC. This encodes CASSQEAPGANVLTF.

The rearrangement links TRBV18 to TRBJ1-3; D is unclear. CDR3 length equals 15 residues. The V end was cut by 6 bases, the J end by 0 bases, with 12 bases between. Germline values: CDR1 KGHSH, CDR2 LQKENI. CDR3 amino acids: CASSGSPHSGNTIYF. The CDR3 coding sequence is TGTGCCAGCTCGGGCAGCCCACACTCTGGAAACACCATATATTTT.

The chain combines TRBV5-1 with TRBJ1-6; no clear D gene. Trimming shortened V by 4 bases and J by 7 bases, and 18 bases separated the two germline ends. Germline V gene data show CDR1 as SGHRS and CDR2 as YFSETQ. This CDR3 is 16 amino acids long. The CDR3 reads CASSVSAGRGNSPLHF. The CDR3 DNA is TGCGCCAGCAGCGTGTCGGCAGGAAGAGGGAATTCACCCCTCCACTTT.

Turning to this clone: Other nucleotide sequences from this sample produce the same CDR3. This chain joins TRBV18 and TRBJ2-2, with a tentative D call TRBD1 (6 bases). Trimming stripped 5 bases from V and 5 bases from J, with 9 bases between. The CDR3 extends over 13 amino acids. Germline V gene lookup returns CDR1 KGHSH and CDR2 LQKENI. DNA for the CDR3: TGTGCCAGCTCAACGCAGGGGACCGGGGAGCTGTTTTTT. Translating it yields CASSTQGTGELFF.